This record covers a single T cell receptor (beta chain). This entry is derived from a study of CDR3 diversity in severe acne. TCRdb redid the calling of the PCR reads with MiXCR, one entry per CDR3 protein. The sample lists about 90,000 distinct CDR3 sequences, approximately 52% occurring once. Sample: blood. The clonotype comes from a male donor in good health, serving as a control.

The DNA of the CDR3 is TGTGCCAGCAGCGCGTCGCCGGACGGAGACTCCTACGAGCAGTACTTC. Its translation: CASSASPDGDSYEQYF. The rearrangement links TRBV9 to TRBJ2-7; D is unclear. The V end was cut by 3 bases, the J end by 0 bases, with 16 bases between. From germline, CDR1 is SGDLS and CDR2 YYNGEE. CDR3 length: 16 amino acids. The full variable domain, completed using reference TRBV9 and TRBJ2-7, is DSGVTQTPKHLITATGQRVTLRCSPRSGDLSVYWYQQSLDQGLQFLIQYYNGEERAKGNILERFSAQQFPDLHSELNLSSLELGDSALYFCASSASPDGDSYEQYFGPGTRLTVT.